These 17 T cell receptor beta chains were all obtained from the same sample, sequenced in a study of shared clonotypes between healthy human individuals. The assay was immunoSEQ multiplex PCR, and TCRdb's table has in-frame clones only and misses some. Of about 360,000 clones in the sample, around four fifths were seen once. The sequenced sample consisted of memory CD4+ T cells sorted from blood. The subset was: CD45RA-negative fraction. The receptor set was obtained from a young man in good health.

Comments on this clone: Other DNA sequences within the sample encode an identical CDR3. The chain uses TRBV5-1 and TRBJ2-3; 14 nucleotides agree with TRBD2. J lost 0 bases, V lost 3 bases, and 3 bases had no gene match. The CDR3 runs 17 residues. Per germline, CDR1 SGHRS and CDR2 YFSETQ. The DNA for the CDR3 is TGCGCCAGCAGCTCGGGACTAGCGGGAGCTAGCACAGATACGCAGTATTTT. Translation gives CASSSGLAGASTDTQYF.

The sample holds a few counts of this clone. Here the CDR3 DNA reads TGTGCCAGTACTCCGGGCTTAGGGAGCAATCAGCCCCAGCATTTT. Residues: CASTPGLGSNQPQHF. The chain employs TRBV19 and TRBJ1-5, with no clear D. The CDR3 is 15 amino acids. Germline V gene sequence: CDR1 LNHDA, CDR2 SQIVND (reference sequence). V lost 7 bases and J lost 1, with 14 bases in between.

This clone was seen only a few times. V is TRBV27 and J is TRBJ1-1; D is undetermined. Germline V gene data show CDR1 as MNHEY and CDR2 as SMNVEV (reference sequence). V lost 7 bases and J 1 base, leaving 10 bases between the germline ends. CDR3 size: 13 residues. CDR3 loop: CASTLNGNTEAFF. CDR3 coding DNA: TGTGCCAGCACACTCAACGGGAACACTGAAGCTTTCTTT.

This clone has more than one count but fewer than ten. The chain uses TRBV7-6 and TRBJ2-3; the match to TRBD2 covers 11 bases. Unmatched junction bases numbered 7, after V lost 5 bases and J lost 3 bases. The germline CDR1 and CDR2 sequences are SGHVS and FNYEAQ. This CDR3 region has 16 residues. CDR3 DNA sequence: TGTGCCAGCAGCAAACATAGCGGGAGGGCTACAGATACGCAGTATTTT. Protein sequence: CASSKHSGRATDTQYF.

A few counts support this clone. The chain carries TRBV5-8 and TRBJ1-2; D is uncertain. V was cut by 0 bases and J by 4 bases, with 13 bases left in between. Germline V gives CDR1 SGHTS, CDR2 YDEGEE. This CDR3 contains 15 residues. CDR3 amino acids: CASSLAVGDSYGYTF. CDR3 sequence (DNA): TGTGCCAGCAGCTTGGCCGTCGGGGATAGCTATGGCTACACCTTC.

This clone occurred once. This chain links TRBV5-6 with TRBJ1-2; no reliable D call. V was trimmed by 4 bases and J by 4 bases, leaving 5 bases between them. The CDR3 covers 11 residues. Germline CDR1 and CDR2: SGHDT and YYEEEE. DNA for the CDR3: TGTGCCAGCAGCGACGGCTATGGCTACACCTTC. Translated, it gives CASSDGYGYTF.

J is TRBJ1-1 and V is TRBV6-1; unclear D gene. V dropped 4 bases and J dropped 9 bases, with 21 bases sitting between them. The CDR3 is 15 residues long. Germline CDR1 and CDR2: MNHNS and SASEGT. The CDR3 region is CASSGWSTETRQAFF. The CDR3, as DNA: TGTGCCAGCAGTGGCTGGAGCACTGAGACACGCCAAGCTTTCTTT.

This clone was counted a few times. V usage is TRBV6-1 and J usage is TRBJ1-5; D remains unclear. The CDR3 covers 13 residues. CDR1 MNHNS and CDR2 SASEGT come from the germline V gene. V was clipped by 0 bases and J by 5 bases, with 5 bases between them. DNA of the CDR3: TGTGCCAGCAGTGAAGCGCCTTATCAGCCCCAGCATTTT. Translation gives CASSEAPYQPQHF.

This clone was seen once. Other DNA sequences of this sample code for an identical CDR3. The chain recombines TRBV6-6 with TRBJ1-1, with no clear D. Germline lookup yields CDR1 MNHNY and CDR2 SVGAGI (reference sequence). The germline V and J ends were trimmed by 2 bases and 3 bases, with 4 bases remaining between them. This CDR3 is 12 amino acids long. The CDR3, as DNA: TGTGCCAGCAGTTACCCCGACACTGAAGCTTTCTTT. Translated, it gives CASSYPDTEAFF.

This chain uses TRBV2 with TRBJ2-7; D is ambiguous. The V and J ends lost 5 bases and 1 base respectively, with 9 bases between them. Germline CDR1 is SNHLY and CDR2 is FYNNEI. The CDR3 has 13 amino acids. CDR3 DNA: TGTGCCAGCAGTTACCTAGAGTCCTACGAGCAGTACTTC. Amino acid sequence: CASSYLESYEQYF.

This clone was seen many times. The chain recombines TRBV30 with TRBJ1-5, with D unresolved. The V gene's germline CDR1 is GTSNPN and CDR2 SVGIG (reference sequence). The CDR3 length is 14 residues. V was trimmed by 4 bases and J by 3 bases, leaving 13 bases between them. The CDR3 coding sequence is TGTGCCTGGAAGCAGAGAGCCGCCAATCAGCCCCAGCATTTT. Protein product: CAWKQRAANQPQHF.

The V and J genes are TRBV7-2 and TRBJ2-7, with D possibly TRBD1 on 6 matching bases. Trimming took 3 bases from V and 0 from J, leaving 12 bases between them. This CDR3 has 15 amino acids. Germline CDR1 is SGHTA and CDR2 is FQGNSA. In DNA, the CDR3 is TGTGCCAGCAGCTTGGGGACAATCAGCTCCTACGAGCAGTACTTC. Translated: CASSLGTISSYEQYF.

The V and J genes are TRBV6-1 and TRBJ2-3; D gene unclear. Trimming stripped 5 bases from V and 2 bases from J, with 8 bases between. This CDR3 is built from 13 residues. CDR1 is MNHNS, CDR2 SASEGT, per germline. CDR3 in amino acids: CASSRSFTDTQYF. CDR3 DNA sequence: TGTGCCAGCAGTCGGTCCTTCACAGATACGCAGTATTTT.

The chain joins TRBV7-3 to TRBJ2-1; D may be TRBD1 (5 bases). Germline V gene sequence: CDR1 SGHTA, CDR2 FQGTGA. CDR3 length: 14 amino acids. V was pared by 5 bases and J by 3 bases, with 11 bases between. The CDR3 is CASSPERGYNEQFF. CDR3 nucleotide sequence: TGTGCCAGCAGCCCCGAAAGGGGCTACAATGAGCAGTTCTTC.

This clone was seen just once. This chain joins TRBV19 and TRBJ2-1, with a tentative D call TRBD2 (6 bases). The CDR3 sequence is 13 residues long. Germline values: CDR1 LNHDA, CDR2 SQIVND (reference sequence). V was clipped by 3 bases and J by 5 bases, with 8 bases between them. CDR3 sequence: CASSIWGDNEQFF. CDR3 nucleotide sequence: TGTGCCAGTAGTATCTGGGGGGACAATGAGCAGTTCTTC.

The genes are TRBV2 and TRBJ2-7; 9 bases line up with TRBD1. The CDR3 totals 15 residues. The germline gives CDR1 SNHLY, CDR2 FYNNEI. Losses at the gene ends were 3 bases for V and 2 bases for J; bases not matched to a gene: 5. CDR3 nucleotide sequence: TGTGCCAGCAGTGACCCCGGGACAGGGCCCTACGAGCAGTACTTC. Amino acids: CASSDPGTGPYEQYF.

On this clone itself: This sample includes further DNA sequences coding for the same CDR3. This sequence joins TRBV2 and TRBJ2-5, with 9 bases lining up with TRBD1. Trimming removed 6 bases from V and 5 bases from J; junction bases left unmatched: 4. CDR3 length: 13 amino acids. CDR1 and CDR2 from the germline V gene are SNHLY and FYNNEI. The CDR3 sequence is CASSRDRVETQYF. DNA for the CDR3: TGTGCCAGCAGCCGGGACAGGGTGGAGACCCAGTACTTC. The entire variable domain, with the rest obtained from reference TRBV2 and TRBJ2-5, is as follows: EPEVTQTPSHQVTQMGQEVILRCVPISNHLYFYWYRQILGQKVEFLVSFYNNEISEKSEIFDDQFSVERPDGSNFTLKIRSTKLEDSAMYFCASSRDRVETQYFGPGTRLLVL.